This T cell receptor (beta chain) is drawn from a study of cytomegalovirus exposure and HLA in healthy donors. Study at large: Early on, a data release was issued that held 65 million to 100 million unique TCRs from HLA-typed donors. Study findings and constraints: A list of roughly 160 TCR beta chains associated with cytomegalovirus was given. A few CMV-associated chains proved CMV antigen-specific in vitro.

Researchers ran the PCR with 60 Vbeta and 13 Jbeta primers. Repertoires were generated with immunoSEQ multiplex PCR, while TCRdb's copy carries only in-frame clones and drops some. This listing includes approximately 50,000 clones. Note on this clone: Its antigen is not identified.

V was shortened by 3 bases and J by 6 bases, with 15 bases between the two germline ends. The CDR3 totals 14 residues. CDR1 is SGHRS, CDR2 YFSETQ, per germline. The clonotype was recovered from a female donor in good health and CMV-seronegative. V is TRBV5-1 and J is TRBJ1-1; tentatively, D is TRBD1 (6 bases). Sequenced input: PBMCs. CDR3 in amino acids: CASSSDYRVPEAFF. The CDR3 DNA is TGCGCCAGCAGCTCAGATTACAGGGTCCCTGAAGCTTTCTTT.